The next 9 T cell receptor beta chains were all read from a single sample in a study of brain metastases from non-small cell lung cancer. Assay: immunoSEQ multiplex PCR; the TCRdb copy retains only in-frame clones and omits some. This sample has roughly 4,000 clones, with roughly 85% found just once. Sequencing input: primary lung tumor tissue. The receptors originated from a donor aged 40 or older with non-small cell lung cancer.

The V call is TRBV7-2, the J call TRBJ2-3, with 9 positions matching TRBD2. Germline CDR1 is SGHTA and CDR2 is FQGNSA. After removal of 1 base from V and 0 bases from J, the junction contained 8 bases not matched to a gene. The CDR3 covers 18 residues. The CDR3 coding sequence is TGTGCCAGCAGCTTAGGTGCGGCGGGGGGGACTAGCACAGATACGCAGTATTTT. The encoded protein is CASSLGAAGGTSTDTQYF.

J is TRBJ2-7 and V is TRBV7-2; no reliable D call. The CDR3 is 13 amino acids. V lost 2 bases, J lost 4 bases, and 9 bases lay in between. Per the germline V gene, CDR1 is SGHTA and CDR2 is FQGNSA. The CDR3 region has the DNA TGTGCCAGCAGCTTAAGGTTTTCTTACGAGCAGTACTTC. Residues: CASSLRFSYEQYF.

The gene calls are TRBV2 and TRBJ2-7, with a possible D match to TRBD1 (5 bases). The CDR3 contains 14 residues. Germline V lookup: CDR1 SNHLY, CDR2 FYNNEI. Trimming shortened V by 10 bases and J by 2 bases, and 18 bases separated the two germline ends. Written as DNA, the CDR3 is TGTGCCATCAATGTGCCGGACAAGCCCTACGAGCAGTACTTC. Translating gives CAINVPDKPYEQYF.

The CDR3 loop reads CASRGEIEAFF. CDR3 nucleotide sequence: TGTGCCAGCAGAGGGGAAATTGAAGCTTTCTTT. The gene calls are TRBV2 and TRBJ1-1; D possibly corresponds to TRBD1 (5 bases). V was clipped by 6 bases and J by 7 bases, with 9 bases between them. Germline lookup yields CDR1 SNHLY and CDR2 FYNNEI. The CDR3 extends over 11 amino acids.

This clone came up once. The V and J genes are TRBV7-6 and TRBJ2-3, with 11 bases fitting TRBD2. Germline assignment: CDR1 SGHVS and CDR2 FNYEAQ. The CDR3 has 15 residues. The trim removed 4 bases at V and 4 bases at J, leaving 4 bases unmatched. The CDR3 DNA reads TGTGCCAGCAGCTATAGCGGGGGGGCTTCAGATACGCAGTATTTT. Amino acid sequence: CASSYSGGASDTQYF.

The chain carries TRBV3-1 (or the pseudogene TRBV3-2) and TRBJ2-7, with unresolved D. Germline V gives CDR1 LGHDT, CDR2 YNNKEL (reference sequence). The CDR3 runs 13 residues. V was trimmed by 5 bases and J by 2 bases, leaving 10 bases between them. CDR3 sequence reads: CASSFGSAYEQYF. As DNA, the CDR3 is TGTGCCAGCAGCTTTGGGTCTGCCTACGAGCAGTACTTC.

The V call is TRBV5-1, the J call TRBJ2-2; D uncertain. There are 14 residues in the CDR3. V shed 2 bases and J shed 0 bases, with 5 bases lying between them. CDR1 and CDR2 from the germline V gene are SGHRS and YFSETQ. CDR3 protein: CASSFNANTGELFF. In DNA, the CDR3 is TGCGCCAGCAGCTTTAACGCGAACACCGGGGAGCTGTTTTTT.

The CDR3 DNA is TGTGCCAGCAGTTTAGGTCTTTGGGGACAGGGAACCTACAATGAGCAGTTCTTC. Translation gives CASSLGLWGQGTYNEQFF. The chain joins TRBV28 to TRBJ2-1; 9 bases line up with TRBD1. The CDR3 loop spans 18 amino acids. V lost 2 bases, J lost 2 bases, and 10 bases stayed unmatched. Per germline, CDR1 MDHEN and CDR2 SYDVKM.

Here the CDR3 reads CASSYLGGDGDEQFF. For the CDR3, the DNA is TGTGCCAGCAGTTATTTGGGAGGAGATGGTGATGAGCAGTTCTTC. J is TRBJ2-1 and V is TRBV6-2 or TRBV6-3; tentatively, D is TRBD2 (6 bases). This CDR3 has 15 amino acids. Trimming stripped 3 bases from V and 8 bases from J, with 17 bases between. Germline V CDR1 and CDR2: MNHEY, SVGEGT.